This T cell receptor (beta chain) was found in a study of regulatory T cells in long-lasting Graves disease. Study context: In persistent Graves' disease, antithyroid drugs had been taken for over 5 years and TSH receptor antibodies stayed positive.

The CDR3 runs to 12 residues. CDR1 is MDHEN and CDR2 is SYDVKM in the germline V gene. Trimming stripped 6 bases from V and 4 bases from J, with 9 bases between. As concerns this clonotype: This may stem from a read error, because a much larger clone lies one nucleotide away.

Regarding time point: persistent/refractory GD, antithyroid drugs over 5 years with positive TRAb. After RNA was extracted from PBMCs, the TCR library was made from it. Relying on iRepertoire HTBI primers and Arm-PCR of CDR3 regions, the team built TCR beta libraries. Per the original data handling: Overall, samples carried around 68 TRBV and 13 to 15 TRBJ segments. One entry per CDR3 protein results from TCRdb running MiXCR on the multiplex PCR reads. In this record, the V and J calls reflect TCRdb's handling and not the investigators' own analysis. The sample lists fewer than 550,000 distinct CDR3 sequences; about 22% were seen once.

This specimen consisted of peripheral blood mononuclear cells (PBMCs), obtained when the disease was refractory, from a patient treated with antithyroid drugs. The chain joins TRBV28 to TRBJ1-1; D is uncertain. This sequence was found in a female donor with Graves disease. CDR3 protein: CASRLRGTEAFF. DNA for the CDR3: TGTGCCAGCAGACTGCGGGGCACTGAAGCTTTCTTT.